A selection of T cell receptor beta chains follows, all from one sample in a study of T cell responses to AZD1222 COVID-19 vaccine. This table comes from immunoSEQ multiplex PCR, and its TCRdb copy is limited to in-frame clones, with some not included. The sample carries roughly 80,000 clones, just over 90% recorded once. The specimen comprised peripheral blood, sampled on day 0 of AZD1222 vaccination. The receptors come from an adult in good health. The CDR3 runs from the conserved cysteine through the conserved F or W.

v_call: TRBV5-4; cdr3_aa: CASSSGTTFPSYEQYF
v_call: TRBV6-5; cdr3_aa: CASSWGQGARVNGYTF
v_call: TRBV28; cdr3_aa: CASSLGGGPGYEQYF
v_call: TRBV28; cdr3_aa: CASGRTEQFF
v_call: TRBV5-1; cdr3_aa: CASSLVQNSGNTIYF
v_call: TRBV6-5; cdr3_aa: CASSRGGFYEQYF
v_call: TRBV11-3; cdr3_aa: CASSHGDSNTGELFF
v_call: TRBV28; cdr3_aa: CASSPPGGSGAYEQYF
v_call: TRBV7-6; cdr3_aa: CASSPHERTSTRVTQYF
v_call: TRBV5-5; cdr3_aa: CASSLQGSGANVLTF
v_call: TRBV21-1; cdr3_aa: CASSKGGQGISYEQYF
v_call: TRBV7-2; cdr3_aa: CASSLKVQTQYF
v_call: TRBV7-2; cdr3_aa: CASSLARLSNQPQHF
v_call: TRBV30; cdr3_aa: CAWSDGSYEQYF
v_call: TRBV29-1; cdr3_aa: CSVAGTGEGSGRSYNEQFF
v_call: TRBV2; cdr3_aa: CASSVLYAYNQPQHF
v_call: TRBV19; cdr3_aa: CASRDGSALDTEAFF
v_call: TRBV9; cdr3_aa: CASSPRVGLGAKNIQYF
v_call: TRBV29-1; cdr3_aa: CSVGLAGGPGEQYF
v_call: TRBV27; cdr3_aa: CASSQSWGSSGNTIYF
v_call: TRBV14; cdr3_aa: CASSQPLAGERNEQFF
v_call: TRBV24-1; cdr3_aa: CATSDSGTGETYGYTF
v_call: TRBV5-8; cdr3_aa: CASSLGGKSNQPQHF
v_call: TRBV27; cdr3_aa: CASSFRRTGEGGYTF
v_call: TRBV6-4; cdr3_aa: CASSLTERSQETQYF
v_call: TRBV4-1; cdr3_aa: CASSVDRSKVYEQYF
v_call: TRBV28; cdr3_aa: CASSSRLFTIYF
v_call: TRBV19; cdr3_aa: CASRLTATGEKLFF
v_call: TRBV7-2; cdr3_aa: CASSLVSQETQYF
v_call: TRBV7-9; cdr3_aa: CASSLILGGTDTQYF
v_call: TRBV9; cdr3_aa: CASSLLAGGISGANVLTF
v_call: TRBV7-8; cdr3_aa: CASSSGQFSGANVLTF
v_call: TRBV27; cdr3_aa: CASSYRGRRDNEQFF
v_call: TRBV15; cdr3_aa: CATSRAPAGSSYNEQFF
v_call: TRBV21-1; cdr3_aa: CASSKAGEQYF
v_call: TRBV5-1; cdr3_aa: CASSPGQGAQPQHF
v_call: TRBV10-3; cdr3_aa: CAISERLLAGRTDTQYF
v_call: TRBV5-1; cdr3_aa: CASSLTPAYEQYF
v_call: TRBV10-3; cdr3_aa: CAISRTSYNEQFF
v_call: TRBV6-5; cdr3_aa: CASSLGYQETQYF
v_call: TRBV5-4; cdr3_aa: CASSYSQETQYF
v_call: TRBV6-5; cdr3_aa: CASSSTGTATQYF
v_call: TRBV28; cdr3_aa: CASSLGPNTEAFF
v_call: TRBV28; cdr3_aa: CASSLSGGSYEQYF
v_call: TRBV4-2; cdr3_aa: CASSPEGSPGGKLFF
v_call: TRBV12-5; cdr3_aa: CASGPLGLAGDNEQFF
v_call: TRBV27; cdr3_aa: CASSLSPLANEQFF
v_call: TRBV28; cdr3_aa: CASSPRSNNQETQYF
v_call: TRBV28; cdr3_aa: CASRGGEREGVGEQFF
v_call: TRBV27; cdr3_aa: CASSLHRVGNSPLHF
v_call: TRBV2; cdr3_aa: CASSGSGAKNIQYF
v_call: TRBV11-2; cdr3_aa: CASSSGTSGPYNEQFF
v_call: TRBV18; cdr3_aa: CASSPPGRNEKLFF
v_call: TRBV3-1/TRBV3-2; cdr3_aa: CASSPTEGSPEAFF
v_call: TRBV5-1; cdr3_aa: CASSSQTGTTRYEQYF
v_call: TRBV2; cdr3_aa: CASSESRNEKLFF
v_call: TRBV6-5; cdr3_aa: CASSYGGGRYEQYF
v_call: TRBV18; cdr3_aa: CASSPAGQPGTQYF
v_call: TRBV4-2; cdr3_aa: CASSQGTSGTAYEQYF
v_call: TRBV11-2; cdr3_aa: CASTVGLTGGHGYTF